This passage covers 3 T cell receptor beta chains from one sample sequenced in a study of lymphopenia after photon versus proton radiotherapy. This table comes from immunoSEQ multiplex PCR, and its TCRdb copy is limited to in-frame clones, with some not included. Of approximately 150,000 clones listed, roughly nine tenths are singletons. The material was peripheral blood, obtained from a patient treated with photon-based radiotherapy. These receptors all come from a man aged 50-60 years with gastric cancer.

The V and J genes are TRBV9 and TRBJ2-7; unclear D gene. V was trimmed by 0 bases and J by 3 bases, leaving 10 bases between them. Germline V lookup: CDR1 SGDLS, CDR2 YYNGEE. The CDR3 length is 14 residues. In DNA form, the CDR3 reads TGTGCCAGCAGCGTAGGGCAGGCTGTCTACGAGCAGTACTTC. Its protein product is CASSVGQAVYEQYF. Full variable domain (missing parts from reference TRBV9 and TRBJ2-7): DSGVTQTPKHLITATGQRVTLRCSPRSGDLSVYWYQQSLDQGLQFLIQYYNGEERAKGNILERFSAQQFPDLHSELNLSSLELGDSALYFCASSVGQAVYEQYFGPGTRLTVT.

The chain joins TRBV7-6 to TRBJ2-5; 8 bases match TRBD1. Germline V gene lookup returns CDR1 SGHVS and CDR2 FNYEAQ. The CDR3 is 14 amino acids. The V gene end was trimmed by 3 bases and the J gene end by 5 bases; junction bases not matched to a gene: 5. The CDR3 DNA reads as TGTGCCAGCAGCTTTGGACAGGGTAGGGAGACCCAGTACTTC. Amino acids: CASSFGQGRETQYF.

In its sample, this clone was seen a few times. This chain uses TRBV7-9 with TRBJ2-3; D possibly matches TRBD1 or TRBD2 (6 bases each). This CDR3 is built from 12 residues. CDR1 and CDR2 (germline): SEHNR, FQNEAQ (reference sequence). V was cut by 5 bases and J by 6 bases, with 9 bases left in between. The CDR3 nucleotides read TGTGCCAGCAGCGGAGGGGGGGATACGCAGTATTTT. Protein sequence: CASSGGGDTQYF.